The T cell receptor beta chain described here comes from a study of monozygotic twins with inflammatory bowel disease. Each donor had less than 3 ml of blood drawn. Using the 5' RACE reads, TCRdb records one entry per CDR3 protein without DNA. The sample has 400,000 to 500,000 distinct CDR3 sequences. The CDR3 has 15 residues. In germline, CDR1 is SNHLY, CDR2 FYNNEI. The chain is built from TRBV2 and TRBJ1-1. The specimen was blood. The receptor's source is a human donor with ulcerative colitis or Crohn's disease, or a healthy co-twin of an affected twin (not recorded which). CDR3: CASRLGRLGNTEAFF.